This passage covers 9 T cell receptor beta chains from one sample sequenced in a study of a mutant IDH1 vaccine in newly diagnosed glioma (dated by TCRdb to about 2021). This sample's time point label indicates: week 47, end of study. Every vaccine dose consisted of 300 ug of a 20-mer mutant IDH1 peptide in Montanide, administered subcutaneously together with topical imiquimod. Receptor libraries were prepared by the immunoSEQ multiplex PCR assay. TCRdb took over this immuneACCESS table, retaining in-frame rearrangements with V and J assigned. Such tables are incomplete; in checked studies, under half of the missing clones stem from an unresolved V gene, and the remainder is unexplained. In this sample the table shows around 65,000 clones, roughly 87% of which occur a single time. The top ten hold 3.8% of the sample. For these receptors, no antigen is known. Sequences were derived from PBMCs, sampled from a glioma patient whose treatment included an IDH1 peptide vaccine. The receptors were gathered from a man younger than 45 with glioma.

The chain joins TRBV19 to TRBJ2-3; D remains unclear. The germline V and J ends were trimmed by 0 bases and 2 bases, with 12 bases remaining between them. Per germline, CDR1 LNHDA and CDR2 SQIVND (reference sequence). The CDR3 runs to 16 residues. The CDR3 DNA sequence: TGTGCCAGTAGTATAGATGGTTCCCGTGTCACAGATACGCAGTATTTT. Protein product: CASSIDGSRVTDTQYF.

V gene TRBV4-1 combines with J gene TRBJ1-1; the D is unclear. V dropped 3 bases and J dropped 7 bases, with 18 bases sitting between them. Germline CDR1 is MGHRA and CDR2 is YSYEKL. The CDR3 has 15 amino acids. The CDR3 is CASSQRWGGRNEAFF. In DNA form, the CDR3 reads TGCGCCAGCAGCCAGCGGTGGGGAGGAAGGAATGAAGCTTTCTTT.

The gene calls are TRBV18 and TRBJ1-1, with D tentatively TRBD1 (5 bases). Germline V CDR1 and CDR2: KGHSH, LQKENI. The CDR3 is 16 residues long. V was cut by 1 base and J by 3 bases, with 15 bases left in between. For the CDR3, the DNA is TGTGCCAGCTCACCACGGGCAGGGAAGGAGCACACTGAAGCTTTCTTT. The encoded protein is CASSPRAGKEHTEAFF.

The V gene is TRBV10-3, the J gene TRBJ2-5; the D call may be TRBD1 or TRBD2 (5 bases each). The CDR3 covers 12 residues. Trimming removed 6 bases at V and 5 bases at J, with 10 bases between. Germline V gene sequence: CDR1 ENHRY, CDR2 SYGVKD. The CDR3 DNA sequence: TGTGCCATCAGGGCAGGGACGGAGACCCAGTACTTC. The encoded protein is CAIRAGTETQYF.

This chain uses TRBV25-1 with TRBJ2-3, with D perhaps TRBD2 (7 bases). The CDR3 has 16 amino acids. The germline CDR1 and CDR2 sequences are MGHDK and SYGVNS. Trimming removed 0 bases from V and 6 bases from J, with 16 bases in between. The CDR3 coding sequence is TGTGCCAGCAGTGAATATAGGTGGGGGGGCTTCGATACGCAGTATTTT. Translation gives CASSEYRWGGFDTQYF.

This chain connects TRBV12-5 to TRBJ2-5; D tentatively reads TRBD1 or TRBD2 (5 bases each). Germline values: CDR1 LGHNT, CDR2 FRNRAP. V shed 0 bases and J shed 4 bases, with 15 bases lying between them. The CDR3 runs to 16 residues. The chain's CDR3 is CASGLVMSGTSETQYF. The CDR3 region has the DNA TGTGCTAGTGGTTTGGTAATGTCCGGGACCTCAGAGACCCAGTACTTC.

This chain links TRBV28 with TRBJ1-2; D gene unclear. Trimming pared 4 bases from V and 4 bases from J, leaving 7 bases between. Germline-derived CDR1 and CDR2 are MDHEN and SYDVKM. The CDR3 covers 12 residues. Written as DNA, the CDR3 is TGTGCCAGCAGTTGGGGTTCCTATGGCTACACCTTC. It is translated as CASSWGSYGYTF.

The chain uses TRBV7-2 and TRBJ1-2; D unresolved. The CDR3 is 12 residues long. Germline CDR1 reads SGHTA; CDR2 reads FQGNSA. V lost 1 base to trimming and J lost 7 bases, with 7 bases between them. CDR3 sequence: CASSLVGVGYTF. Written as DNA, the CDR3 is TGTGCCAGCAGCTTAGTGGGAGTTGGCTACACCTTC.

The V call is TRBV5-4, the J call TRBJ2-5; TRBD1 aligns across 9 bases. J lost 4 bases, V lost 5 bases, and 12 bases had no gene match. The CDR3 is 16 residues long. Germline-derived CDR1 and CDR2 are SGHNT and YYREEE (reference sequence). For the CDR3, the DNA is TGTGCCAGCAGGGACCCGCCCGGACAGGGGCCAGAGACCCAGTACTTC. Residues: CASRDPPGQGPETQYF.